These 32 T cell receptor beta chains came from one sample sequenced in a study of cytotoxic CD8 clonotypes in ibrutinib-treated CLL. TCRdb's table, derived via immunoSEQ multiplex PCR, lists solely in-frame clones and lacks some. This table holds about 27,000 clones, about three quarters found once. The sequencing here drew on PBMCs, taken after 24 months of ibrutinib treatment. These receptor sequences come from a human donor with chronic lymphocytic leukemia.

In its sample, this clone ranks as medium-sized (0.01 to 0.1%). The gene calls are TRBV7-9 and TRBJ1-1; possibly TRBD1 for D (6 bases). With 3 bases removed from V and 7 bases from J, the gap between germline ends came to 15 bases. Per the germline V gene, CDR1 is SEHNR and CDR2 is FQNEAQ (reference sequence). CDR3 size: 14 residues. CDR3 residues: CASSLIQGGGEAFF. In DNA, the CDR3 is TGTGCCAGCAGCTTGATACAGGGAGGGGGTGAAGCTTTCTTT.

V is TRBV6-5 and J is TRBJ1-2; D may be TRBD1 (6 bases). V lost 2 bases, J lost 7 bases, and 17 bases lay in between. Germline V gene sequence: CDR1 MNHEY, CDR2 SVGAGI. The CDR3 length is 15 residues. CDR3 bases: TGTGCCAGCAGTTACGAGGACAGCGTAACTTCTGGCTACACCTTC. Protein sequence: CASSYEDSVTSGYTF.

The rearrangement uses TRBV28 and TRBJ1-2, with D possibly matching TRBD1 (6 bases). Germline values: CDR1 MDHEN, CDR2 SYDVKM. Between the trimmed V and J ends, which lost 11 bases and 4 bases, there was a span of 14 bases. The CDR3 runs to 12 residues. The chain's CDR3 is CALLDRPYGYTF. The CDR3, as DNA: TGTGCCCTTCTCGACAGGCCCTATGGCTACACCTTC.

This rearrangement joins TRBV29-1 to TRBJ1-1; 8 bases map to TRBD1. Germline CDR1 and CDR2: SQVTM and ANQGSEA. The CDR3 is 15 residues long. J was trimmed by 3 bases and V by 6 bases; bases with no gene match: 12. CDR3 residues: CSVRGQGGTHTEAFF. CDR3 DNA sequence: TGCAGCGTCCGCGGACAGGGTGGGACCCACACTGAAGCTTTCTTT.

J is TRBJ2-3 and V is TRBV19, with D perhaps being TRBD1 or TRBD2 (6 bases each). Trimming removed 1 base from V and 3 bases from J, with 11 bases in between. This CDR3 is 15 amino acids long. Germline V gene data show CDR1 as LNHDA and CDR2 as SQIVND (reference sequence). CDR3 sequence (DNA): TGTGCCAGTAGTATAGGGGGGGCGCGGACAGATACGCAGTATTTT. This sequence encodes CASSIGGARTDTQYF.

The chain combines TRBV9 with TRBJ2-7; 7 bases align to TRBD2. V trimming: 5 bases; J trimming: 1 base; junction bases outside the gene matches: 9. From germline, CDR1 is SGDLS and CDR2 YYNGEE. The CDR3 is made up of 15 amino acids. Written as DNA, the CDR3 is TGTGCCAGCAGTCCTAGAGGTAGCGGGTCCTACGAGCAGTACTTC. It encodes CASSPRGSGSYEQYF.

This clone was observed a handful of times. This rearrangement joins TRBV4-3 to TRBJ2-3, with 11 nucleotides matching TRBD2. The CDR3 is made up of 15 amino acids. The germline CDR1 and CDR2 sequences are LGHNA and YSLEER. J was trimmed by 5 bases and V by 4 bases; bases with no gene match: 5. DNA for the CDR3: TGCGCCAGCAGCCGTCACCTAGCGGGGGGAGATACGCAGTATTTT. Translation: CASSRHLAGGDTQYF.

The chain uses TRBV7-2 and TRBJ2-1; 11 bases match TRBD2. This CDR3 is 16 amino acids long. V was pared by 0 bases and J by 4 bases, with 2 bases of the junction left unmatched. Germline values: CDR1 SGHTA, CDR2 FQGNSA. CDR3 nucleotides: TGTGCCAGCAGCTTAGCGGGACTAGCGGTTTACAATGAGCAGTTCTTC. Its translation: CASSLAGLAVYNEQFF.

J is TRBJ2-7 and V is TRBV18; 7 bases line up with TRBD1. Germline V gene data show CDR1 as KGHSH and CDR2 as LQKENI. Trimming removed 1 base from V and 0 bases from J; junction bases left unmatched: 3. The CDR3 has 15 amino acids. CDR3 nucleotides: TGTGCCAGCTCACCACTTGACAGGGTCTCCTACGAGCAGTACTTC. Translated: CASSPLDRVSYEQYF. Using reference TRBV18 and TRBJ2-7 for the parts outside the CDR3, the full variable domain is NAGVMQNPRHLVRRRGQEARLRCSPMKGHSHVYWYRQLPEEGLKFMVYLQKENIIDESGMPKERFSAEFPKEGPSILRIQQVVRGDSAAYFCASSPLDRVSYEQYFGPGTRLTVT.

The chain links TRBV2 to TRBJ2-5; 9 nucleotides match TRBD2. The CDR3 has 15 amino acids. Germline CDR1 reads SNHLY; CDR2 reads FYNNEI. The V segment lost 9 bases and the J segment 1 base; nucleotides outside the gene matches: 9. CDR3 sequence (DNA): TGTGCCAGTAACCCCCGCGGGGGGGCCCAAGAGACCCAGTACTTC. Translation: CASNPRGGAQETQYF.

The chain carries TRBV27 and TRBJ2-7; D perhaps matches TRBD2 (5 bases). Germline-derived CDR1 and CDR2 are MNHEY and SMNVEV (reference sequence). The CDR3 runs to 16 residues. The V gene lost 3 bases and the J gene lost 3 bases, with 18 bases spanning the gap. The CDR3 coding sequence is TGTGCCAGCAGTTTTTTTAACCCAGGAGGTTACTACGAGCAGTACTTC. Encoded protein: CASSFFNPGGYYEQYF.

The chain uses TRBV9 and TRBJ2-2, with 8 bases lining up with TRBD2. This CDR3 is 15 amino acids long. Germline lookup yields CDR1 SGDLS and CDR2 YYNGEE. The V gene end was trimmed by 6 bases and the J gene end by 4 bases; junction bases not matched to a gene: 8. The CDR3 region is CASTIGTRATGELFF. In DNA, the CDR3 is TGTGCCAGCACAATTGGGACTAGAGCCACCGGGGAGCTGTTTTTT.

The chain recombines TRBV18 with TRBJ1-6; D might be TRBD1 (5 bases). V was shortened by 3 bases and J by 7 bases, with 13 bases between the two germline ends. Germline V gene sequence: CDR1 KGHSH, CDR2 LQKENI. The CDR3 runs to 15 residues. CDR3 amino acids: CASSPMTVLNSPLHF. CDR3 DNA sequence: TGTGCCAGCTCACCCATGACAGTGCTGAATTCACCCCTCCACTTT.

The chain carries TRBV27 and TRBJ2-7; 8 bases map to TRBD1. With V trimmed by 5 bases and J by 13 bases, 16 bases remained unmatched. Germline V CDR1 and CDR2: MNHEY, SMNVEV (reference sequence). The CDR3 has 14 amino acids. The CDR3 loop is CASSLITRDRPEYF. In nucleotides, the CDR3 is TGTGCCAGCAGTCTAATTACCCGGGACAGGCCCGAATACTTC.

The CDR3, as DNA: TGTGCCAGCAGTGACCTTTCGATGAACACTGAAGCTTTCTTT. It specifies CASSDLSMNTEAFF. The V gene is TRBV28, the J gene TRBJ1-1; D not resolved. Germline values: CDR1 MDHEN, CDR2 SYDVKM. Trimming left V 5 bases short and J 0 bases short, with 10 bases between. The CDR3 is 14 residues long. Together with reference TRBV28 and TRBJ1-1, the CDR3 gives the full variable domain: DVKVTQSSRYLVKRTGEKVFLECVQDMDHENMFWYRQDPGLGLRLIYFSYDVKMKEKGDIPEGYSVSREKKERFSLILESASTNQTSMYLCASSDLSMNTEAFFGQGTRLTVV.

The sample holds a few counts of this clone. J is TRBJ2-2 and V is TRBV19, with a tentative D call TRBD1 (6 bases). In germline, CDR1 is LNHDA, CDR2 SQIVND (reference sequence). CDR3 length: 16 amino acids. V gave up 2 bases and J gave up 3 bases, with 13 bases separating them. CDR3 in amino acids: CASSISHRVDTGELFF. The CDR3 DNA sequence: TGTGCCAGTAGTATATCCCACAGGGTGGACACCGGGGAGCTGTTTTTT.

V usage is TRBV5-6 and J usage is TRBJ2-7; D perhaps matches TRBD2 (6 bases). The V end was cut by 5 bases, the J end by 8 bases, with 14 bases between. CDR1 is SGHDT and CDR2 is YYEEEE in the germline V gene. There are 12 residues in the CDR3. CDR3 DNA: TGTGCCAGCAGATGGACGGAGGGAAAGCAGTACTTC. This gives the protein CASRWTEGKQYF.

This chain joins TRBV27 and TRBJ1-2, with TRBD1 as a possible D gene (5 bases). The germline V gene has CDR1 MNHEY and CDR2 SMNVEV (reference sequence). Trimming stripped 6 bases from V and 0 bases from J, with 17 bases between. The CDR3 has 16 residues. The CDR3 protein is CASSSLGTDTNYGYTF. The CDR3 bases are TGTGCCAGCAGCTCCCTCGGGACGGACACTAACTATGGCTACACCTTC.

The chain employs TRBV7-2 and TRBJ2-2; D is undetermined. Germline V gene data show CDR1 as SGHTA and CDR2 as FQGNSA. The CDR3 contains 13 residues. V dropped 2 bases and J dropped 4 bases, with 5 bases sitting between them. The DNA of the CDR3 is TGTGCCAGCAGCTTACGGGTCACCGGGGAGCTGTTTTTT. Amino acid sequence: CASSLRVTGELFF.

The chain recombines TRBV2 with TRBJ2-5; 7 positions match TRBD2. Germline CDR1 SNHLY, CDR2 FYNNEI. The V gene end was trimmed by 5 bases and the J gene end by 5 bases; junction bases not matched to a gene: 8. The CDR3 loop spans 14 amino acids. The CDR3 region is CASSLGGFVETQYF. In DNA, the CDR3 is TGTGCCAGCAGTCTCGGGGGGTTCGTTGAGACCCAGTACTTC.

A few counts support this clone. J is TRBJ2-4 and V is TRBV29-1; 13 nucleotides match TRBD2. CDR1 and CDR2 from the germline V gene are SQVTM and ANQGSEA. This CDR3 contains 12 residues. V lost 7 bases, J lost 8 bases, and 2 bases stayed unmatched. The CDR3 sequence is CSGTSGGDIQYF. In DNA form, the CDR3 reads TGCAGCGGGACTAGCGGGGGAGACATTCAGTACTTC.

CDR3 amino acids: CASSLGPAGGNNEQFF. Written as DNA, the CDR3 is TGTGCCAGCAGCTTAGGTCCAGCGGGGGGAAACAATGAGCAGTTCTTC. This sequence joins TRBV7-3 and TRBJ2-1; TRBD2 matches at 9 bases. The J segment lost 5 bases and the V segment lost 2 bases, leaving 7 bases of the junction unmatched. Germline CDR1 reads SGHTA; CDR2 reads FQGTGA. This CDR3 contains 16 residues.

This clone was seen more than once but under ten times. The chain carries TRBV19 and TRBJ2-1; D remains ambiguous. The CDR3 has 14 residues. V dropped 3 bases and J dropped 4 bases, with 10 bases sitting between them. The germline V gene encodes CDR1 LNHDA and CDR2 SQIVND (reference sequence). Written as DNA, the CDR3 is TGTGCCAGTAGTATTGGCGCAGTGTACAATGAGCAGTTCTTC. It translates to CASSIGAVYNEQFF.

CDR3 sequence (DNA): TGTGCCAGCAGCCAAGGGGCAGGGAGTTACGATCAGCCCCAGCATTTT. It codes for CASSQGAGSYDQPQHF. The V and J genes are TRBV4-2 and TRBJ1-5, with D possibly matching TRBD1 (5 bases). Trimming left V 1 base short and J 5 bases short, with 15 bases between. Germline assignment: CDR1 LGHNA and CDR2 YNFKEQ. This CDR3 has 16 amino acids.

The chain uses TRBV28 and TRBJ2-3; no reliable D call. V lost 4 bases to trimming and J lost 1 base, with 12 bases between them. CDR3 length: 15 amino acids. In germline, CDR1 is MDHEN, CDR2 SYDVKM. Written as DNA, the CDR3 is TGTGCCAGCAGTTACGGACCAAGGGGCACAGATACGCAGTATTTT. It encodes CASSYGPRGTDTQYF.

The V and J genes are TRBV5-1 and TRBJ2-3, with 8 bases aligning to TRBD2. The V gene end was trimmed by 3 bases and the J gene end by 2 bases; junction bases not matched to a gene: 8. There are 16 residues in the CDR3. The germline CDR1 and CDR2 sequences are SGHRS and YFSETQ. For the CDR3, the DNA is TGCGCCAGCAGCTACTTAGCGGGGTACTCCACAGATACGCAGTATTTT. The encoded protein is CASSYLAGYSTDTQYF.

This sequence joins TRBV19 and TRBJ2-1, with 8 bases matching TRBD1. The trim removed 6 bases at V and 7 bases at J, leaving 8 bases unmatched. Germline assignment: CDR1 LNHDA and CDR2 SQIVND (reference sequence). This CDR3 has 14 amino acids. The CDR3 DNA sequence: TGTGCCAGTAGCAGGGGGCTCGGGACAAATGAGCAGTTCTTC. Its translation is CASSRGLGTNEQFF.

The CDR3 loop reads CASSLGGGAHNEQFF. The CDR3 nucleotides read TGTGCCAGCAGTTTAGGTGGGGGGGCCCACAATGAGCAGTTCTTC. The chain joins TRBV28 to TRBJ2-1, with D possibly being TRBD2 (7 bases). The CDR3 runs to 15 residues. Trimming took off 2 bases at V and 5 bases at J, with 13 bases between the two ends. The V gene's germline CDR1 is MDHEN and CDR2 SYDVKM.

Only a few counts were recorded for this clone. V usage is TRBV6-1 and J usage is TRBJ2-1, with 10 bases matching TRBD1. V shed 4 bases, J shed 7 bases, and the junction held 7 bases outside the gene matches. The length of the CDR3 is 15 residues. Looked up from germline, CDR1 is MNHNS and CDR2 is SASEGT. CDR3 DNA: TGTGCCAGCAGTGTTGGACAGGGGGTGGGAAATGAGCAGTTCTTC. The encoded protein is CASSVGQGVGNEQFF.

This clone was found once. The chain links TRBV5-1 to TRBJ2-2, with 7 bases lining up with TRBD2. The trim removed 3 bases at V and 2 bases at J, leaving 7 bases unmatched. Germline CDR1 is SGHRS and CDR2 is YFSETQ. The length of the CDR3 is 16 residues. The CDR3 nucleotides are TGCGCCAGCAGCTCTCCGCGGGGGACCAACACCGGGGAGCTGTTTTTT. Its protein product is CASSSPRGTNTGELFF.

This clone appeared a few times. The genes are TRBV5-8 and TRBJ1-4; D is uncertain. This CDR3 comprises 16 residues. Germline V gene lookup returns CDR1 SGHTS and CDR2 YDEGEE. The ends were cut back, 2 bases at V and 0 bases at J, with 11 bases in the middle. The CDR3 DNA reads TGTGCCAGCAGCTTAGGCCAATGGGCAACTAATGAAAAACTGTTTTTT. Translation gives CASSLGQWATNEKLFF.

The chain has TRBV6-1 and TRBJ1-4; the D is unclear. V was trimmed by 4 bases and J by 7 bases, leaving 16 bases between them. The CDR3 spans 15 residues. CDR1 and CDR2 from the germline V gene are MNHNS and SASEGT. This chain's CDR3 is CASSGLWSVGEKLFF. CDR3 nucleotides: TGTGCCAGCAGTGGACTATGGTCAGTTGGTGAAAAACTGTTTTTT.